A single sample gave rise to the 23 T cell receptor beta chains below, sequenced in a study of T cells in Graves' hyperthyroidism and ophthalmopathy (dated by TCRdb to about 2019). The library was prepared using multiplex PCR. This sample was sequenced with an Illumina HiSeq 2000. The TCR beta CDR3 regions were amplified from RNA transcripts. For the first round of RT-PCR on the TCR CDR3, the HTBI primer set was used together with the Qiagen OneStep RT-PCR kit. TCRdb trimmed public reads at Q25 via fastp, called clones via MiXCR and kept in-frame beta chains. Rows matching on CDR3 protein sequence are summarized as one entry with the most common DNA and genes. The sample records around 100,000 distinct CDR3 sequences, roughly 50% of which are singletons. The ten largest clones capture about 26% of the sample. The source material was blood. These TCRs come from a man in his forties with Graves' hyperthyroidism.

The V and J genes are TRBV10-2 and TRBJ1-4, with D perhaps matching TRBD1 (6 bases). CDR1 is WSHSY and CDR2 is SAAADI in the germline V gene. The CDR3 covers 14 residues. V was clipped by 4 bases and J by 7 bases, with 13 bases between them. DNA for the CDR3: TGCGCCAGCAGTGGGGGACAAGTAGGTGAAAAACTGTTTTTT. Its protein is CASSGGQVGEKLFF.

The genes are TRBV20-1 and TRBJ2-7, with 7 bases fitting TRBD2. With V trimmed by 3 bases and J by 2 bases, 7 bases remained unmatched. Germline V CDR1 and CDR2: DFQATT, SNEGSKA (reference sequence). This CDR3 is built from 14 residues. The CDR3 spells CSARGVSGPYEQYF. As DNA, the CDR3 is TGCAGTGCTAGGGGGGTTAGCGGGCCCTACGAGCAGTACTTC.

The V call is TRBV5-4, the J call TRBJ1-2, with D unresolved. Trimming left V 0 bases short and J 2 bases short, with 8 bases between. The germline CDR1 and CDR2 sequences are SGHNT and YYREEE (reference sequence). The CDR3 is 14 amino acids. The CDR3 reads CASSLASGNYGYTF. As DNA, the CDR3 is TGTGCCAGCAGCTTGGCCAGCGGGAACTATGGCTACACCTTC.

This clonotype was seen many times. The chain carries TRBV12-3 or TRBV12-4 and TRBJ2-3; D unclear. CDR3 length: 13 amino acids. Trimming stripped 5 bases from V and 3 bases from J, with 9 bases between. CDR3 amino acids: CASSQIGTDTQYF. CDR3 bases: TGTGCCAGCAGTCAGATCGGGACAGATACGCAGTATTTT.

The V call is TRBV7-2, the J call TRBJ1-4; 7 bases line up with TRBD1. The trim removed 6 bases at V and 8 bases at J, leaving 12 bases unmatched. This CDR3 is built from 15 residues. CDR1 and CDR2 (germline): SGHTA, FQGNSA. This chain's CDR3 is CASSSTTGLEEKLFF. CDR3 nucleotides: TGTGCCAGCAGTTCGACGACAGGGTTGGAGGAAAAACTGTTTTTT.

This clonotype was seen at least ten times. This CDR3 reads CASSQPGNTEAFF. CDR3 nucleotides: TGTGCCAGCAGCCAACCGGGCAACACTGAAGCTTTCTTT. The chain has TRBV3-1 and TRBJ1-1, with D uncertain. Germline values: CDR1 LGHDT, CDR2 YNNKEL (reference sequence). The CDR3 length is 13 residues. V gave up 2 bases and J gave up 2 bases, with 6 bases separating them.

This clonotype was seen just once. The V call is TRBV20-1, the J call TRBJ2-7, with 11 bases lining up with TRBD2. J lost 5 bases, V lost 3 bases, and 15 bases had no gene match. Germline-derived CDR1 and CDR2 are DFQATT and SNEGSKA (reference sequence). This CDR3 contains 17 residues. CDR3: CSARGVSGRAKTHEQYF. CDR3 coding DNA: TGCAGTGCTAGGGGGGTTAGCGGGAGGGCCAAAACCCACGAGCAGTACTTC.

This clonotype was observed at least ten times. The chain is built from TRBV14 and TRBJ1-1, with a tentative D call TRBD1 (5 bases). Trimming stripped 4 bases from V and 2 bases from J, with 11 bases between. The CDR3 runs 14 residues. Germline CDR1 reads SGHDN; CDR2 reads FVKESK. The CDR3 sequence: CASSLPGTNTEAFF. CDR3 nucleotides: TGTGCCAGCAGCCTCCCAGGGACCAACACTGAAGCTTTCTTT.

The rearrangement links TRBV11-3 to TRBJ1-5; 9 nucleotides align to TRBD1. The CDR3 length is 14 residues. From germline, CDR1 is SGHNT and CDR2 YENEEA. V lost 4 bases and J lost 9; bases outside the gene matches: 7. The CDR3 is CASSSGQGRPPQHF. The CDR3 region has the DNA TGTGCCAGCAGCTCCGGACAGGGGAGACCGCCCCAGCATTTT.

This chain uses TRBV2 with TRBJ1-2; D possibly corresponds to TRBD1 (5 bases). The CDR3 totals 15 residues. V was pared by 3 bases and J by 3 bases, with 14 bases between. CDR1 and CDR2 from the germline V gene are SNHLY and FYNNEI. CDR3 DNA: TGTGCCAGCAGTGATACCGGGACGTCCTACTATGGCTACACCTTC. Its translation: CASSDTGTSYYGYTF.

There are many counts of this clonotype. The V and J genes are TRBV12-5 and TRBJ2-7; 8 nucleotides match TRBD2. Germline CDR1 LGHNT, CDR2 FRNRAP. The CDR3 consists of 16 residues. With V trimmed by 0 bases and J by 2 bases, 6 bases remained unmatched. CDR3 loop: CASGLVIAGPTYEQYF. CDR3 nucleotide sequence: TGTGCTAGTGGTTTGGTAATAGCGGGGCCTACCTACGAGCAGTACTTC.

About this clonotype: One end of the junction fails to match germline, which may point to a read error. The chain is built from TRBV20-1 and TRBJ2-2, with D tentatively TRBD2 (6 bases). The CDR3 runs 14 residues. Germline V lookup: CDR1 DFQATT, CDR2 SNEGSKA (reference sequence). The CDR3 DNA follows: TGCAGTGCCACAACCACGGGAGTCACCGGGGAGCTACTTTTT. It codes for CSATTTGVTGELLF.

This clonotype was detected ten times or more. The J gene is TRBJ2-7, the V gene TRBV6-2 or TRBV6-3, with 9 bases identical to TRBD1. From germline, CDR1 is MNHEY and CDR2 SVGEGT. Trimming removed 5 bases from V and 2 bases from J; junction bases left unmatched: 4. The CDR3 runs 14 residues. CDR3 in DNA: TGTGCCAGCAGTGCGACAGGGGGAGCCTACGAGCAGTACTTC. It encodes CASSATGGAYEQYF.

There are many counts of this clonotype. CDR3 amino acids: CASSLKTGESRDEQFF. The CDR3 DNA is TGTGCCAGCAGTCTTAAGACAGGGGAGTCTAGGGATGAGCAGTTCTTC. V gene TRBV6-5 combines with J gene TRBJ2-1, with 8 nucleotides matching TRBD1. The CDR3 runs to 16 residues. V was clipped by 5 bases and J by 8 bases; unmatched bases: 14. In germline, CDR1 is MNHEY, CDR2 SVGAGI.

This clonotype was detected ten times or more. The chain combines TRBV12-3 or TRBV12-4 with TRBJ1-1, with D perhaps matching TRBD1 (6 bases). The V end lost 7 bases, the J end lost 1 base, and 13 bases lay between the germline ends. This CDR3 comprises 14 residues. CDR3 sequence (DNA): TGTGCCAGCAATCTGAGGGGACAGAACACTGAAGCTTTCTTT. Translation: CASNLRGQNTEAFF.

This clonotype was detected many times. The rearrangement links TRBV20-1 to TRBJ2-3, with 7 bases that match TRBD2. The J segment lost 5 bases and the V segment lost 3 bases, leaving 8 bases of the junction unmatched. The germline V gene encodes CDR1 DFQATT and CDR2 SNEGSKA (reference sequence). The CDR3 sequence is 14 residues long. Here the CDR3 DNA reads TGCAGTGCTAGGGCACCTAGCGGAGGAGATACGCAGTATTTT. This codes for CSARAPSGGDTQYF.

Comment on this clonotype: A much larger clone differs from this one at a single base, so this may be a read error. CDR3 DNA: TGCGCCAGCAGCCAACGGGTTGGTGGAAAACTGTTTTTT. Its protein product is CASSQRVGGKLFF. The V call is TRBV5-1, the J call TRBJ1-4; D call uncertain. Germline V lookup: CDR1 SGHRS, CDR2 YFSETQ. The CDR3 extends over 13 amino acids. Trimming pared 4 bases from V and 10 bases from J, leaving 14 bases between.

This clonotype was counted many times. V gene TRBV20-1 combines with J gene TRBJ1-1; 7 positions match TRBD1. In germline, CDR1 is DFQATT, CDR2 SNEGSKA (reference sequence). This CDR3 is built from 12 residues. Trimming removed 4 bases from V and 5 bases from J; junction bases left unmatched: 4. CDR3 residues: CSANRGETEAFF. CDR3 DNA: TGCAGTGCTAACAGGGGCGAGACTGAAGCTTTCTTT.

This clonotype was counted at least ten times. This sequence joins TRBV24-1 and TRBJ2-3, with D possibly being TRBD2 (6 bases). From germline, CDR1 is KGHDR and CDR2 SFDVKD. The CDR3 contains 15 residues. V dropped 3 bases and J dropped 0 bases, with 9 bases sitting between them. CDR3 sequence: CATSDIGTSTDTQYF. Here the CDR3 DNA reads TGTGCCACCAGTGATATTGGGACTAGCACAGATACGCAGTATTTT.

This clonotype was recorded at least ten times. The rearrangement joins TRBV4-1 to TRBJ2-5, with 7 bases fitting TRBD1. V was clipped by 2 bases and J by 4 bases; unmatched bases: 4. This CDR3 contains 14 residues. Germline CDR1 reads MGHRA; CDR2 reads YSYEKL. CDR3 loop: CASSQSEGAETQYF. The CDR3 DNA reads as TGCGCCAGCAGCCAAAGTGAGGGGGCAGAGACCCAGTACTTC.

On this clonotype: This may be a read error: a much more frequent sequence differs by one nucleotide. This chain joins TRBV25-1 and TRBJ1-1; D gene ambiguous. V was pared by 3 bases and J by 0 bases, with 8 bases between. CDR1 and CDR2 (germline): MGHDK, SYGVNS. There are 14 residues in the CDR3. The CDR3 protein is CASSESSLNTEAFF. The CDR3 region has the DNA TGTGCCAGCAGTGAGAGTAGCTTGAACACTGAAGCTTTCTTT.

The chain joins TRBV5-8 to TRBJ2-4; D not certain. Germline assignment: CDR1 SGHTS and CDR2 YDEGEE. This CDR3 has 13 residues. Trimming pared 10 bases from V and 6 bases from J, leaving 17 bases between. The CDR3, as DNA: TGTGCCGGCATTACTCCTAAGGGAAACATTCAGTACTTC. This codes for CAGITPKGNIQYF. The variable domain in full, completed from reference TRBV5-8 and TRBJ2-4, reads EAGVTQSPTHLIKTRGQQATLRCSPISGHTSVYWYQQALGLGLQFLLWYDEGEERNRGNFPPRFSGRQFPNYSSELNVNALELEDSALYLCAGITPKGNIQYFGAGTRLSVL.

This clonotype appeared many times. The chain carries TRBV11-2 and TRBJ2-2; 7 nucleotides line up with TRBD1. The V segment lost 0 bases and the J segment 7 bases; nucleotides outside the gene matches: 5. This CDR3 is 15 amino acids long. In germline, CDR1 is SGHAT, CDR2 FQNNGV. This CDR3 is CASSLDLTGIGELFF. The CDR3 coding sequence is TGTGCCAGCAGCTTAGATCTGACAGGGATCGGGGAGCTGTTTTTT.